The subject of this entry is one T cell receptor (beta chain). These data originate in a study of patients and donors after allogeneic stem cell transplantation. TCRdb re-derived calls from the RT-PCR reads in MiXCR, one entry per CDR3 protein. This table holds 40,000 to 45,000 distinct CDR3 sequences, under 35% found once. The material sequenced was blood, either unsorted or a sorted T cell fraction (not recorded which). This clonotype originated in a human donor who was either an allogeneic HSCT recipient or a stem cell or donor lymphocyte infusion donor (not recorded which). It is not recorded whose cells these are; they may come from a transplant donor.

CDR3 nucleotide sequence: TGCAGCGTTGGATCCAGGGCCTCCTACGAGCAGTACTTC. It specifies CSVGSRASYEQYF. The V gene is TRBV29-1, the J gene TRBJ2-7, with TRBD1 as a possible D gene (5 bases). This CDR3 contains 13 residues. Germline V gene data show CDR1 as SQVTM and CDR2 as ANQGSEA. Trimming stripped 4 bases from V and 0 bases from J, with 10 bases between.